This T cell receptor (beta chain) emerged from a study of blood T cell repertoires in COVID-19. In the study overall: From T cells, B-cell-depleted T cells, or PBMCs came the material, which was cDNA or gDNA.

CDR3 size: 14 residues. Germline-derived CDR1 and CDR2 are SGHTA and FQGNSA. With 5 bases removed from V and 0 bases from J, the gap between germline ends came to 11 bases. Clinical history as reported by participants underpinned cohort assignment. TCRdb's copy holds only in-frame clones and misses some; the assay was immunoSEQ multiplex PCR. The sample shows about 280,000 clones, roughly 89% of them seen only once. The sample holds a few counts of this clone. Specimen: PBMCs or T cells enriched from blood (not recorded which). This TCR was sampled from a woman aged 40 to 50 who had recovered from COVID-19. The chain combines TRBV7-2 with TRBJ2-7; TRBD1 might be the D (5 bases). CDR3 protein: CASSVQTDSYEQYF. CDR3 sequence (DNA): TGTGCCAGCAGCGTACAGACAGACTCCTACGAGCAGTACTTC.